Following are 14 T cell receptor beta chains from one sample sequenced in a study of siplizumab effects on memory and regulatory T cells (dated by TCRdb to about 2019). To prepare the library, the immunoSEQ multiplex PCR assay was applied. TCRdb holds this immuneACCESS table with in-frame rearrangements only. Some clones are missing; in checked studies, unresolved V genes explain under half, and the rest has no known cause. The sample records 70,000 to 100,000 clones, roughly 96% of which are singletons. Of the sample, 0.031% is held by the ten largest clones. Sequences were obtained from naive CD4+ T cells sorted from blood. According to the study, the label for this sample's cell subset or site signals: unstimulated naive T cells. These receptors were collected from a human donor in good health.

A single count supports this clone. V usage is TRBV4-3 and J usage is TRBJ1-2; TRBD1 agrees at 12 bases. The V and J ends lost 0 bases and 6 bases, in that order; junction bases with no gene match: 11. Germline-derived CDR1 and CDR2 are LGHNA and YSLEER. CDR3 length: 18 residues. Here the CDR3 DNA reads TGCGCCAGCAGCCAAGATACAGGACCCGGGACAGGGGGCCATGGCTACACCTTC. It codes for CASSQDTGPGTGGHGYTF.

The chain combines TRBV5-1 with TRBJ2-5; either TRBD1 or TRBD2 may supply D (5 bases each). This CDR3 contains 14 residues. The V end lost 2 bases, the J end lost 1 base, and 9 bases lay between the germline ends. Per the germline V gene, CDR1 is SGHRS and CDR2 is YFSETQ. DNA of the CDR3: TGCGCCAGCAGCTTTGGGACGGGCCAAGAGACCCAGTACTTC. The encoded protein is CASSFGTGQETQYF. The full variable domain, completed using reference TRBV5-1 and TRBJ2-5, is KAGVTQTPRYLIKTRGQQVTLSCSPISGHRSVSWYQQTPGQGLQFLFEYFSETQRNKGNFPGRFSGRQFSNSRSEMNVSTLELGDSALYLCASSFGTGQETQYFGPGTRLLVL.

This clone was seen a single time. The CDR3 DNA reads TGCGCCAGCAGTCAATCGGGGGACTCGAACACCGGGGAGCTGTTTTTT. Translation: CASSQSGDSNTGELFF. This chain connects TRBV23-1 to TRBJ2-2; possibly TRBD2 for D (6 bases). TRBV23-1 is flagged as an ORF with uncertain function. This CDR3 is built from 16 residues. Trimming took off 0 bases at V and 0 bases at J, with 8 bases between the two ends.

This chain links TRBV11-2 with TRBJ2-7; 11 nucleotides align to TRBD2. The CDR3 covers 16 residues. V was clipped by 3 bases and J by 1 base; unmatched bases: 5. Per germline, CDR1 SGHAT and CDR2 FQNNGV. This chain's CDR3 is CASSFDSGGGSYEQYF. As DNA, the CDR3 is TGTGCCAGCAGCTTTGATAGCGGGGGGGGATCCTACGAGCAGTACTTC.

V and J are TRBV5-1 and TRBJ1-6; D remains unclear. V was trimmed by 5 bases and J by 15 bases, leaving 21 bases between them. Germline V gives CDR1 SGHRS, CDR2 YFSETQ. The CDR3 is 14 residues long. The DNA of the CDR3 is TGCGCCAGCAGTTCTCAACGGGAGCCGAAACTCCTCCACTTT. Translated: CASSSQREPKLLHF.

V is TRBV2 and J is TRBJ1-5, with D unresolved. Germline CDR1 and CDR2: SNHLY and FYNNEI. The ends were cut back, 4 bases at V and 2 bases at J, with 12 bases in the middle. The CDR3 is 15 amino acids. CDR3 region: CASSGVGKGNQPQHF. As DNA, the CDR3 is TGTGCCAGCAGTGGGGTAGGGAAGGGCAATCAGCCCCAGCATTTT.

Concerning this clone itself: A junction boundary mismatches the germline segment, possibly from a read error. The chain uses TRBV5-5 and TRBJ2-5; 8 bases fit TRBD2. Germline loops: CDR1 SGHKS, CDR2 YYEKEE (reference sequence). The CDR3 loop spans 14 amino acids. The CDR3 sequence: CANSARGGGKTQYF. CDR3 bases: TGTGCCAACAGCGCCAGGGGCGGGGGGAAGACCCAGTACTTC.

The chain joins TRBV18 to TRBJ1-5; D is undetermined. The ends were cut back, 0 bases at V and 3 bases at J, with 12 bases in the middle. The CDR3 runs to 16 residues. Per germline, CDR1 KGHSH and CDR2 LQKENI. CDR3 amino acids: CASSPPRSSLNQPQHF. CDR3 DNA: TGTGCCAGCTCACCACCAAGGAGCTCCCTCAATCAGCCCCAGCATTTT.

V and J are TRBV28 and TRBJ1-6, with D tentatively TRBD1 (5 bases). The CDR3 totals 13 residues. From germline, CDR1 is MDHEN and CDR2 SYDVKM. V shed 5 bases and J shed 14 bases, with 16 bases lying between them. In DNA, the CDR3 is TGTGCCAGCAGTAGGGACGGGGGTAGGGCCCTCCACTTT. Translated, it gives CASSRDGGRALHF.

The chain uses TRBV5-1 and TRBJ1-2, with D maybe TRBD1 (5 bases). There are 14 residues in the CDR3. V was clipped by 5 bases and J by 4 bases, with 15 bases between them. CDR1 SGHRS and CDR2 YFSETQ come from the germline V gene. CDR3 sequence reads: CASRPPGRSYGYTF. Written as DNA, the CDR3 is TGCGCCAGCAGACCCCCGGGACGGAGCTATGGCTACACCTTC.

This chain uses TRBV12-5 with TRBJ1-2; possible D gene TRBD1, 5 bases. This CDR3 has 14 amino acids. Per the germline V gene, CDR1 is LGHNT and CDR2 is FRNRAP. V gave up 4 bases and J gave up 2 bases, with 11 bases separating them. CDR3 amino acids: CASGYGAANYGYTF. The CDR3 DNA reads as TGTGCTAGTGGTTACGGGGCGGCAAACTATGGCTACACCTTC.

DNA for the CDR3: TGTGCCAGCAGCTTGTCGACCGGGACGCAATCTCCACCCCTCCACTTT. Its translation is CASSLSTGTQSPPLHF. The chain joins TRBV5-4 to TRBJ1-6, with D perhaps TRBD1 (5 bases). From germline, CDR1 is SGHNT and CDR2 YYREEE (reference sequence). The V and J ends lost 1 base and 11 bases respectively, with 19 bases between them. The CDR3 contains 16 residues. Variable domain in full (rest from reference TRBV5-4 and TRBJ1-6): ETGVTQSPTHLIKTRGQQVTLRCSSQSGHNTVSWYQQALGQGPQFIFQYYREEENGRGNFPPRFSGLQFPNYSSELNVNALELDDSALYLCASSLSTGTQSPPLHFGNGTRLTVT.

The chain is built from TRBV6-1 and TRBJ2-2; D not resolved. CDR1 is MNHNS and CDR2 is SASEGT in the germline V gene. Trimming shortened V by 0 bases and J by 8 bases, and 4 bases separated the two germline ends. CDR3 length equals 12 residues. CDR3 sequence reads: CASSEAGGELFF. CDR3 sequence (DNA): TGTGCCAGCAGTGAAGCAGGAGGGGAGCTGTTTTTT.

This clone appeared a single time. The V gene is TRBV28, the J gene TRBJ1-5; 9 bases fit TRBD1. Unmatched junction bases numbered 11, after V lost 6 bases and J lost 2 bases. The CDR3 runs 17 residues. The germline V gene has CDR1 MDHEN and CDR2 SYDVKM. CDR3 in amino acids: CASSFTGTGKGNQPQHF. Written as DNA, the CDR3 is TGTGCCAGCAGCTTCACCGGGACAGGGAAAGGCAATCAGCCCCAGCATTTT. Full variable domain (rest looked up from reference TRBV28 and TRBJ1-5): DVKVTQSSRYLVKRTGEKVFLECVQDMDHENMFWYRQDPGLGLRLIYFSYDVKMKEKGDIPEGYSVSREKKERFSLILESASTNQTSMYLCASSFTGTGKGNQPQHFGDGTRLSIL.